This T cell receptor (beta chain) was captured by sequencing in a study of T cell responses to AZD1222 COVID-19 vaccine. Study observations and caveats: Across spike, vaccine-associated CD4 TCRs were found, dominant at 160-218 and 743-854. Only six individuals given AZD1222 were seropositive at baseline.

This clone was counted a single time. Its specificity is not known. V was cut by 0 bases and J by 0 bases, with 6 bases left in between. In germline, CDR1 is MGHRA, CDR2 YSYEKL. The CDR3 extends over 14 amino acids. Libraries were prepared by immunoSEQ multiplex PCR; TCRdb keeps only in-frame clonotypes and omits some of them. Of tens of thousands of clones detected, roughly 90% appear once; the ten largest clones hold 4.7%. This receptor was identified in an adult in good health. Here the sequenced sample was peripheral blood, taken on day 0 of MenACWY control vaccination. This sequence joins TRBV4-1 and TRBJ2-7; D unclear. CDR3 bases: TGCGCCAGCAGCCAAGAGGACGTCTCCTACGAGCAGTACTTC. As protein: CASSQEDVSYEQYF.